These 5 T cell receptor beta chains share one sample of origin, sequenced in a study of T-cell reconstitution after alpha-beta-depleted transplantation in children. For TCRbeta, the library was prepared with unique molecular identifiers. One entry per CDR3 protein results from TCRdb running MiXCR on the PCR reads. In the table there are hundreds of thousands of distinct CDR3 sequences, about 10% of which are singletons. Specimen: PBMCs, collected before TCRalphabeta/CD19-depleted stem cell transplant. These receptors were obtained from a child aged 2 to 9 with inherited bone marrow failure, due to receive a stem cell transplant.

This clonotype was seen a few times. This chain joins TRBV5-6 and TRBJ2-1; 10 nucleotides align to TRBD2. The germline gives CDR1 SGHDT, CDR2 YYEEEE. This CDR3 comprises 15 residues. V gave up 2 bases and J gave up 10 bases; unmatched junction bases: 9. DNA for the CDR3: TGTGCCAGCAGCTTTCCGGGACTAGCGCATCGCGAGCAGTTCTTC. Protein: CASSFPGLAHREQFF.

The gene calls are TRBV27 and TRBJ2-7; no clear D. The CDR3 is 16 amino acids. V was pared by 3 bases and J by 2 bases, with 17 bases between. CDR1 is MNHEY and CDR2 is SMNVEV in the germline V gene (reference sequence). As DNA, the CDR3 is TGTGCCAGCAGTTTGTGGCGGCCCCAATATCCCTACGAGCAGTACTTC. Its protein product is CASSLWRPQYPYEQYF.

This clonotype was recorded at least ten times. The J gene is TRBJ2-5, the V gene TRBV28; no clear D gene. The CDR3 length is 15 residues. Deletions cut 5 bases from V and 1 base from J, with 14 bases between. Germline assignment: CDR1 MDHEN and CDR2 SYDVKM. The CDR3 here is CASSPPHRTQETQYF. For the CDR3, the DNA is TGTGCCAGCAGTCCCCCCCACCGCACCCAAGAGACCCAGTACTTC.

Details on this clonotype: This may be a read error: a much more frequent sequence differs by one nucleotide. This rearrangement joins TRBV6-5 to TRBJ2-7; 7 bases are a match to TRBD2. Germline V CDR1 and CDR2: MNHEY, SVGAGI. CDR3 length equals 17 residues. Losses at the gene ends were 3 bases for V and 4 bases for J; bases not matched to a gene: 15. The CDR3 spells CASSYTFSGTNGYEQYF. The CDR3 nucleotides are TGTGCCAGCAGTTATACATTTTCGGGGACTAACGGTTACGAGCAGTACTTC.

In its sample, this clonotype was seen many times. The CDR3 bases are TGTGCCAGCAGTGAATTCGTAGGGGCAGGGGGGGCCTACGAGCAGTACTTC. Its protein product is CASSEFVGAGGAYEQYF. This sequence joins TRBV25-1 and TRBJ2-7; D might be TRBD1 or TRBD2, each matching 7 bases. Per germline, CDR1 MGHDK and CDR2 SYGVNS. Trimming removed 1 base from V and 2 bases from J, with 18 bases in between. The CDR3 consists of 17 residues.